These T cell receptor beta chains were read from a single sample in a study of blood T cell repertoires in COVID-19. Profiled with immunoSEQ multiplex PCR; TCRdb holds only in-frame clones, not every one. The sample contains roughly 230,000 clones, 80% to 90% of which appear only once. The sample taken for sequencing was PBMCs or T cells enriched from blood (not recorded which). The source of these receptors is a woman aged 50 to 60 who had been exposed to COVID-19. Each CDR3 is given with its conserved first and last residue. A D gene is named only where the DNA matches it firmly. Clone sizes are given selectively: once, few, many, or a class where the clone is expanded.

j_call cdr3_length clone_size v_call d_call cdr3_aa cdr3_nt
TRBJ1-2 12 few TRBV12-3/TRBV12-4 . CASSSDVYGYTF TGTGCCAGCAGCTCAGATGTATATGGCTACACCTTC
TRBJ2-5 14 . TRBV11-2 . CASSLSGGRETQYF TGTGCCAGCAGCTTATCGGGGGGCAGGGAGACCCAGTACTTC
TRBJ2-2 12 . TRBV12-3/TRBV12-4 . CASSLGGWELFF TGTGCCAGCAGTTTAGGCGGGTGGGAGCTGTTTTTT
TRBJ2-5 14 once TRBV11-2 . CASSPFVGQGTQYF TGTGCCAGCAGCCCCTTCGTGGGGCAGGGGACCCAGTACTTC
TRBJ2-3 16 . TRBV5-1 TRBD1 CASSPAGTGTTDTQYF TGCGCCAGCAGCCCCGCCGGGACAGGGACGACAGATACGCAGTATTTT
TRBJ2-3 15 . TRBV3-1/TRBV3-2 . CASSQDRGGANTQYF TGTGCCAGCAGCCAAGATCGAGGGGGGGCTAATACGCAGTATTTT
TRBJ2-5 15 . TRBV20-1 . CSASRWDTLEETQYF TGCAGTGCTAGTAGGTGGGACACCTTAGAAGAGACCCAGTACTTC
TRBJ2-1 17 . TRBV14 TRBD2 CASSHSTSGRRYNEQFF TGTGCCAGCAGCCATAGTACTAGCGGGCGGAGGTACAATGAGCAGTTCTTC
TRBJ2-3 15 . TRBV29-1 . CSVTPISGGTDTQYF TGCAGCGTCACGCCGATTAGCGGTGGGACAGATACGCAGTATTTT
TRBJ1-1 11 . TRBV30 TRBD1 CAWNRQGWVHF TGTGCCTGGAACCGACAGGGGTGGGTGCACTTT
TRBJ2-1 15 . TRBV12-5 . CASGLQRAAYNEQFF TGTGCTAGTGGTCTCCAGCGGGCCGCCTACAATGAGCAGTTCTTC
TRBJ1-4 14 . TRBV18 . CASSPRVTNEKLFF TGTGCCAGCTCACCCAGGGTGACTAATGAAAAACTGTTTTTT
TRBJ1-1 13 . TRBV19 . CASRSQLNTEAFF TGTGCCAGTAGGTCACAGCTGAACACTGAAGCTTTCTTT
TRBJ2-3 14 . TRBV7-2 TRBD1 CASSLDRGRDTQYF TGTGCCAGCAGCTTAGACAGGGGGCGAGATACGCAGTATTTT
TRBJ1-2 18 once TRBV27 TRBD1 CASSLLGSAQGPLYGYTF TGTGCCAGCAGTTTATTGGGGTCCGCACAGGGGCCTCTCTATGGCTACACCTTC
TRBJ2-2 17 few TRBV7-8 TRBD2 CASSLESQLAGGGELFF TGTGCCAGCAGCTTAGAAAGCCAGCTAGCGGGGGGTGGGGAGCTGTTTTTT
TRBJ2-7 15 few TRBV11-2 TRBD1 CASSLEKGAQYEQYF TGTGCCAGCAGCTTGGAGAAGGGGGCGCAGTACGAGCAGTACTTC
TRBJ2-2 13 many TRBV12-3/TRBV12-4 . CASKRVVNGELFF TGTGCCAGCAAGAGGGTGGTGAACGGGGAGCTGTTTTTT
TRBJ1-1 16 once TRBV5-1 TRBD1 CASSFGSNRGNTEAFF TGCGCCAGCAGCTTTGGGTCCAACAGGGGGAACACTGAAGCTTTCTTT
TRBJ1-3 12 . TRBV30 . CAWSTAGNTIYF TGTGCCTGGAGTACGGCTGGAAACACCATATATTTT
TRBJ2-5 11 few TRBV20-1 . CSARVGETQYF TGCAGTGCTAGAGTCGGGGAGACCCAGTACTTC
TRBJ2-2 14 many TRBV15 TRBD1 CATSKGQSTGELFF TGTGCCACCAGCAAGGGACAGTCCACCGGGGAGCTGTTTTTT
TRBJ2-5 11 . TRBV5-6 . CASSLQETQYF TGTGCCAGCAGCCTCCAAGAGACCCAGTACTTC
TRBJ2-7 13 . TRBV19 . CASRKGSLDEQYF TGTGCCAGTAGGAAAGGGAGCCTTGACGAGCAGTACTTC
TRBJ2-5 11 . TRBV24-1 . CATSVGETQYF TGTGCCACCAGTGTCGGAGAGACCCAGTACTTC
TRBJ2-1 14 . TRBV7-2 . CASSFGSSYNEQFF TGTGCCAGCAGCTTCGGTAGCTCCTACAATGAGCAGTTCTTC
TRBJ2-7 13 . TRBV30 . CAWRRQGGIEQYF TGTGCCTGGAGGCGACAGGGAGGTATCGAGCAGTACTTC
TRBJ1-6 14 . TRBV5-5 . CASSQGPINSPLHF TGTGCCAGCAGCCAGGGTCCTATTAATTCACCCCTCCACTTT
TRBJ1-2 14 . TRBV3-1/TRBV3-2 . CASSQDPGDYGYTF TGTGCCAGCAGCCAAGATCCAGGGGACTATGGCTACACCTTC
TRBJ2-2 13 once TRBV12-3/TRBV12-4 . CASSSHQTGELFF TGTGCCAGCAGTTCTCACCAGACCGGGGAGCTGTTTTTT
TRBJ1-1 13 . TRBV29-1 TRBD1 CSASTGRNTEAFF TGCAGCGCATCGACAGGGAGGAACACTGAAGCTTTCTTT
TRBJ2-7 13 . TRBV9 . CASSVGRTYEQYF TGTGCCAGCAGCGTAGGGCGGACCTACGAGCAGTACTTC
TRBJ1-3 15 . TRBV5-1 . CASSRDLLGGNTIYF TGCGCCAGCAGCCGTGACCTACTAGGGGGAAACACCATATATTTT
TRBJ1-1 15 . TRBV7-3 TRBD1 CATQGARGQGTEAFF TGTGCCACCCAAGGGGCTCGGGGACAGGGGACTGAAGCTTTCTTT
TRBJ1-1 15 . TRBV4-3 TRBD1 CASSQSGTGRTEAFF TGCGCCAGCAGCCAATCCGGGACAGGGCGCACTGAAGCTTTCTTT
TRBJ2-5 13 . TRBV2 . CASMTGIQETQYF TGTGCCAGCATGACAGGTATCCAAGAGACCCAGTACTTC
TRBJ2-7 15 . TRBV12-5 . CASGSWHPRGYEQYF TGTGCTAGTGGTTCCTGGCACCCCCGAGGGTACGAGCAGTACTTC
TRBJ2-1 16 . TRBV3-1/TRBV3-2 . CASSQESGTAGNEQFF TGTGCCAGCAGCCAAGAATCGGGGACAGCGGGCAATGAGCAGTTCTTC
TRBJ2-2 14 . TRBV7-2 . CASSRPQGGGELFF TGTGCCAGCAGCCGTCCACAGGGCGGCGGGGAGCTGTTTTTT
TRBJ2-2 14 . TRBV2 . CASGSGANTGELFF TGTGCCAGCGGCTCAGGGGCCAACACCGGGGAGCTGTTTTTT
TRBJ2-1 15 . TRBV5-8 TRBD1 CASSLDRGSYNEQFF TGTGCCAGCAGCTTGGACAGGGGATCCTACAATGAGCAGTTCTTC
TRBJ2-4 13 . TRBV19 . CASSIDRENIQYF TGTGCCAGTAGTATAGACAGGGAAAACATTCAGTACTTC
TRBJ1-1 11 . TRBV29-1 . CSVAAGPEAFF TGCAGCGTTGCGGCGGGGCCTGAAGCTTTCTTT
TRBJ1-6 13 . TRBV6-6 . CASGQINNSPLHF TGTGCCAGCGGCCAGATCAATAATTCACCCCTCCACTTT
TRBJ2-2 15 . TRBV3-1/TRBV3-2 . CASNRGGHNTGELFF TGTGCCAGCAACCGAGGGGGACACAACACCGGGGAGCTGTTTTTT
TRBJ2-2 18 . TRBV9 TRBD2 CASSVISGGPGGTGELFF TGTGCCAGCAGCGTAATTAGCGGGGGCCCCGGGGGCACCGGGGAGCTGTTTTTT
TRBJ2-7 13 . TRBV29-1 TRBD1 CSALDRGAYEQYF TGCAGCGCCTTGGACAGGGGAGCCTACGAGCAGTACTTC
TRBJ1-5 14 once TRBV19 TRBD1 CASSGQASNQPQHF TGTGCCAGTAGTGGACAGGCTAGCAATCAGCCCCAGCATTTT
TRBJ2-7 15 . TRBV19 . CASSTERGSGYEQYF TGTGCCAGTAGTACCGAAAGGGGCTCCGGCTACGAGCAGTACTTC
TRBJ2-7 15 . TRBV28 . CASSLDEGAGYEQYF TGTGCCAGCAGTTTAGATGAGGGGGCGGGATACGAGCAGTACTTC
TRBJ2-1 15 once TRBV24-1 . CATSEGRSSYNEQFF TGTGCCACCAGTGAGGGGAGGAGCTCCTACAATGAGCAGTTCTTC
TRBJ1-2 13 . TRBV7-8 TRBD1 CASSLDRGYGYTF TGTGCCAGCAGCTTAGACAGGGGCTATGGCTACACCTTC
TRBJ1-6 17 . TRBV11-2 TRBD1 CASSLYGTGEKSSPLHF TGTGCCAGCAGCTTATACGGGACAGGGGAAAAAAGTTCACCCCTCCACTTT
TRBJ1-2 15 . TRBV15 . CATSRARAGGYGYTF TGTGCCACCAGCAGGGCTCGTGCCGGGGGCTATGGCTACACCTTC